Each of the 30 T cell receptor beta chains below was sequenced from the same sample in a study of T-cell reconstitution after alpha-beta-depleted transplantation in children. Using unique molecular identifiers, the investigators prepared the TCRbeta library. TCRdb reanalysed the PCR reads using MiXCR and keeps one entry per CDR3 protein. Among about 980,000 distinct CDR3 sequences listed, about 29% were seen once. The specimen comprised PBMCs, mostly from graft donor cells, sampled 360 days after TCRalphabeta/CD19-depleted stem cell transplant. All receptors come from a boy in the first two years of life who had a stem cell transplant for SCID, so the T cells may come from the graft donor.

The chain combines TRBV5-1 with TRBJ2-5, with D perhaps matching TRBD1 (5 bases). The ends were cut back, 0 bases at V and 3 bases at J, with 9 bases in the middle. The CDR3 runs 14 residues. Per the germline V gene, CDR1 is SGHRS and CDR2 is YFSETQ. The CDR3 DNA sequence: TGCGCCAGCAGCTTGGGGGGCAGGGAAGAGACCCAGTACTTC. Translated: CASSLGGREETQYF.

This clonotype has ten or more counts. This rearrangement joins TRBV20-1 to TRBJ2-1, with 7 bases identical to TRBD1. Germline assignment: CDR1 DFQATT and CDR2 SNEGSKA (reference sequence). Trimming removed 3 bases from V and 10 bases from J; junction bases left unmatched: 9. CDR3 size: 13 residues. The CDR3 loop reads CSARLDRAAEQFF. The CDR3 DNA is TGCAGTGCTAGGCTCGACAGGGCGGCCGAGCAGTTCTTC.

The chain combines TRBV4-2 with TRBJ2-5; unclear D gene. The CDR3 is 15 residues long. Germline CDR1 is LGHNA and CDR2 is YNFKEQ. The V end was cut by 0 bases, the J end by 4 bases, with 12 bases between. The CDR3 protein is CASSQDGPAIETQYF. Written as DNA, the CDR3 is TGTGCCAGCAGCCAAGATGGGCCTGCCATAGAGACCCAGTACTTC.

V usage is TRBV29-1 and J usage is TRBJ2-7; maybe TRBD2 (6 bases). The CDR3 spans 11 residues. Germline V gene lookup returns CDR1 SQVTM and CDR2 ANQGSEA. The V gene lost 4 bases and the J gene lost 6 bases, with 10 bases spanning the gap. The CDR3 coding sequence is TGCAGCGTTGCCAAGGGAGGCGAGCAGTACTTC. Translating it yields CSVAKGGEQYF.

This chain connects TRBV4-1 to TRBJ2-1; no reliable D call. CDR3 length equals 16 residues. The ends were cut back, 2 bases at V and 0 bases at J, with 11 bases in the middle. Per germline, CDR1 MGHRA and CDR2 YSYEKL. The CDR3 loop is CASSQPSLSSYNEQFF. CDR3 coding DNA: TGCGCCAGCAGCCAACCATCCCTTAGCTCCTACAATGAGCAGTTCTTC.

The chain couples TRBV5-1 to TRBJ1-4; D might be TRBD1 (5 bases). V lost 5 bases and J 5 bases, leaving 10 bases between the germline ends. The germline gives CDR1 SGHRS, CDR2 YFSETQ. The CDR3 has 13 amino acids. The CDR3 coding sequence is TGCGCCAGCAGAACAGGCGAGAATGAAAAACTGTTTTTT. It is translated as CASRTGENEKLFF.

CDR3 loop: CASSKTLWNTF. DNA for the CDR3: TGTGCCAGCAGTAAAACCCTATGGAACACCTTC. The genes are TRBV12-3 or TRBV12-4 and TRBJ1-2; D gene unclear. This CDR3 is 11 amino acids long. V was trimmed by 5 bases and J by 12 bases, leaving 13 bases between them.

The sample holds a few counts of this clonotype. CDR3 protein: CASSPRPRAAKDGYTF. The CDR3 coding sequence is TGTGCCAGCAGCCCTCGGCCCCGAGCGGCTAAGGATGGCTACACCTTC. The gene calls are TRBV7-6 and TRBJ1-2, with D unresolved. Germline loops: CDR1 SGHVS, CDR2 FNYEAQ. With 5 bases removed from V and 6 bases from J, the gap between germline ends came to 22 bases. This CDR3 is built from 16 residues.

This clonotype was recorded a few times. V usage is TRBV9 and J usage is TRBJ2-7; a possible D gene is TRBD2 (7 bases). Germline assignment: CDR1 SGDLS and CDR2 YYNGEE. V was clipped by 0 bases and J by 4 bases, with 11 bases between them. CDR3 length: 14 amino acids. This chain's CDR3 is CASSVAQGGYEQYF. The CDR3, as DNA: TGTGCCAGCAGCGTAGCACAGGGAGGGTACGAGCAGTACTTC. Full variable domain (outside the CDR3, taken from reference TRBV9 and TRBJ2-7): DSGVTQTPKHLITATGQRVTLRCSPRSGDLSVYWYQQSLDQGLQFLIQYYNGEERAKGNILERFSAQQFPDLHSELNLSSLELGDSALYFCASSVAQGGYEQYFGPGTRLTVT.

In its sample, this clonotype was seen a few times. CDR3 sequence reads: CASTISGGSRSYNEQFF. The CDR3 DNA sequence: TGTGCCAGCACCATTAGCGGGGGGTCCCGCTCCTACAATGAGCAGTTCTTC. J is TRBJ2-1 and V is TRBV12-3 or TRBV12-4, with TRBD2 matching 10 bases. J lost 0 bases, V lost 7 bases, and 9 bases had no gene match. The CDR3 runs 17 residues.

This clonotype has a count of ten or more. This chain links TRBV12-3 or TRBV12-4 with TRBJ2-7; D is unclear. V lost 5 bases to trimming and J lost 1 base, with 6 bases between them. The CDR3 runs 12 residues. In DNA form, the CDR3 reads TGTGCCAGCAGTACCTCTTCCTACGAGCAGTACTTC. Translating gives CASSTSSYEQYF.

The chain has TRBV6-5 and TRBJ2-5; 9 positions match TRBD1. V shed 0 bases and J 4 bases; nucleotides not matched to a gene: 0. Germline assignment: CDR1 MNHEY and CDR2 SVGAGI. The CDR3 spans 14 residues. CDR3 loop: CASSYSTGGETQYF. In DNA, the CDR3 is TGTGCCAGCAGTTACTCGACAGGGGGAGAGACCCAGTACTTC.

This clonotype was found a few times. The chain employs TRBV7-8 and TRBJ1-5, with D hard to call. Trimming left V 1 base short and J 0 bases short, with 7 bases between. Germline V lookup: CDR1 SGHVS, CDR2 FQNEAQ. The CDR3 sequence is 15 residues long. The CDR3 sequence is CASSLVSNSNQPQHF. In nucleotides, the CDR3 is TGTGCCAGCAGCTTAGTGAGTAATAGCAATCAGCCCCAGCATTTT.

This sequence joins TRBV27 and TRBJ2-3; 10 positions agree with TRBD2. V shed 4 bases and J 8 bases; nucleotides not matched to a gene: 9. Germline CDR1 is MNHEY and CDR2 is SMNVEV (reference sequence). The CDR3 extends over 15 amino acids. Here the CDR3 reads CASSSPGLASATQYF. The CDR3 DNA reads TGTGCCAGCAGTTCTCCGGGACTAGCGTCGGCTACGCAGTATTTT.

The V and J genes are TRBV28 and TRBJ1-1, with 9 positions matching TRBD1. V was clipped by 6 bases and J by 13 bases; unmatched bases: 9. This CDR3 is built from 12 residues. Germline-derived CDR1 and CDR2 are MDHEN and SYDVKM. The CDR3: CASRSGQGRVFF. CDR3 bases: TGTGCCAGCAGATCCGGACAGGGGCGAGTTTTCTTT.

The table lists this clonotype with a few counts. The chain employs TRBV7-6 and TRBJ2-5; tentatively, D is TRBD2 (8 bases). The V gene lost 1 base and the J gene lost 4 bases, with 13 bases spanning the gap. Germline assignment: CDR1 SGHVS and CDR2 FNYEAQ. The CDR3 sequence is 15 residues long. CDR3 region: CASSLEAGDRETQYF. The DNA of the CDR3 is TGTGCCAGCAGCTTAGAAGCGGGGGACAGAGAGACCCAGTACTTC.

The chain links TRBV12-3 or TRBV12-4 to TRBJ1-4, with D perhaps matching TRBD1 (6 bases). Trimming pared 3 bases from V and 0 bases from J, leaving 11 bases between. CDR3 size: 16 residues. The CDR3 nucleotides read TGTGCCAGCAGTTTGTGGAGGGGGACAACTAATGAAAAACTGTTTTTT. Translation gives CASSLWRGTTNEKLFF.

The CDR3 nucleotides are TGCGCCAGCAGCGCGCGGGACTCTTCTTCGGTGGAGCAGTACTTC. It codes for CASSARDSSSVEQYF. The chain uses TRBV4-3 and TRBJ2-7; a possible D gene is TRBD2 (6 bases). Between the trimmed V and J ends, which lost 5 bases and 7 bases, there was a span of 21 bases. The CDR3 runs to 15 residues. Germline CDR1 LGHNA, CDR2 YSLEER.

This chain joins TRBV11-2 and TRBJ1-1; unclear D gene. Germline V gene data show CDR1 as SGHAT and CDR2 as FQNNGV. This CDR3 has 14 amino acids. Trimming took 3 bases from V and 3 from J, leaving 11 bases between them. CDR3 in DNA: TGTGCCAGCAGCTTTACCCCTTGGCACACTGAAGCTTTCTTT. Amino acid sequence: CASSFTPWHTEAFF.

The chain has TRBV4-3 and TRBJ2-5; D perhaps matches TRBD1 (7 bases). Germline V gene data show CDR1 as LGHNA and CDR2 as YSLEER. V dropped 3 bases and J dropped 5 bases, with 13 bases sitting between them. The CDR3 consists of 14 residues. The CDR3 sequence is CASSQEGARETQYF. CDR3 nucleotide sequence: TGCGCCAGCAGCCAGGAGGGGGCTCGGGAGACCCAGTACTTC.

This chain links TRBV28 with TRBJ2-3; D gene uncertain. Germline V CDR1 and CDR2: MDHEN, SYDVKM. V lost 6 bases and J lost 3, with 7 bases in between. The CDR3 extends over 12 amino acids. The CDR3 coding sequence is TGTGCCAGCAGGGGAACAACAGATACGCAGTATTTT. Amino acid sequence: CASRGTTDTQYF.

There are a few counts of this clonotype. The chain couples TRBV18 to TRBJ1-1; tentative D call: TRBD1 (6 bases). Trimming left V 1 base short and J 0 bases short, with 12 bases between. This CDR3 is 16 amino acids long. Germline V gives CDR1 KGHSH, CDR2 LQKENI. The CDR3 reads CASSPRPGVMNTEAFF. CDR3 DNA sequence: TGTGCCAGCTCACCACGGCCAGGGGTAATGAACACTGAAGCTTTCTTT. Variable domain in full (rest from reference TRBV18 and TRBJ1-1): NAGVMQNPRHLVRRRGQEARLRCSPMKGHSHVYWYRQLPEEGLKFMVYLQKENIIDESGMPKERFSAEFPKEGPSILRIQQVVRGDSAAYFCASSPRPGVMNTEAFFGQGTRLTVV.

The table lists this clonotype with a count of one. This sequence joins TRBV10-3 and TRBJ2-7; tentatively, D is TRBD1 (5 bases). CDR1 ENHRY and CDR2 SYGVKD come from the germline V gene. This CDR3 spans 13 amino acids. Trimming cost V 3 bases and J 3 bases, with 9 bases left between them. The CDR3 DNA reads TGTGCCATCAGTGAAGGGGCGAACTACGAGCAGTACTTC. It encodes CAISEGANYEQYF.

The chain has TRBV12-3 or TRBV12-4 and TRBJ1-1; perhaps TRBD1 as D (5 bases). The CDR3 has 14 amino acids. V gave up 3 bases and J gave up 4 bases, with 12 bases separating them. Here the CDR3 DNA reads TGTGCCAGCAGTTTCGGTCTCGGGGGCACTGAAGCTTTCTTT. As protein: CASSFGLGGTEAFF.

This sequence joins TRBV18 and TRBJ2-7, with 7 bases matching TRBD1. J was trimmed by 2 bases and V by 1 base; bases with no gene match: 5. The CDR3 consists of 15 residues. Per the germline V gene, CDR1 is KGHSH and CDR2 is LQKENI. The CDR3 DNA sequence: TGTGCCAGCTCACCACGTCGGGACAGCGCCTACGAGCAGTACTTC. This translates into CASSPRRDSAYEQYF.

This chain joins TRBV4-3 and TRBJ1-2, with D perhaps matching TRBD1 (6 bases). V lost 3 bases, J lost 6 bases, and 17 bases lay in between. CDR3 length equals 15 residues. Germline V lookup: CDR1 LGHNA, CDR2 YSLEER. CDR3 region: CASSHWWWGPDGYTF. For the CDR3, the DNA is TGCGCCAGCAGCCATTGGTGGTGGGGGCCCGATGGCTACACCTTC.

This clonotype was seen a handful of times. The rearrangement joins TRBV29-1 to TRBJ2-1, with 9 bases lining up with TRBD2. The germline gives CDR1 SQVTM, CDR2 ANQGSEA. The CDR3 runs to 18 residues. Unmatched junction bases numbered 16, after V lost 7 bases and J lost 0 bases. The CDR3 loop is CSASPGAGGQYSYNEQFF. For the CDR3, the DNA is TGCAGCGCCAGTCCAGGAGCGGGGGGTCAGTACTCCTACAATGAGCAGTTCTTC.

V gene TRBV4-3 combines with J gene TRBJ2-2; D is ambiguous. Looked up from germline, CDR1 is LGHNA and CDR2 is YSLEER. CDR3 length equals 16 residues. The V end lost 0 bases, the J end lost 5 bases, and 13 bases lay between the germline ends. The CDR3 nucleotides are TGCGCCAGCAGCCAAGATGGCCCCGGTAGAACCGGGGAGCTGTTTTTT. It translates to CASSQDGPGRTGELFF.

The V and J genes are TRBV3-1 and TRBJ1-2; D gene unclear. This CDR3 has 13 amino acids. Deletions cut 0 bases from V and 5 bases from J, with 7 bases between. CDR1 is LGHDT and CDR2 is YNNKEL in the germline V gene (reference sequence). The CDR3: CASSQDPVYGYTF. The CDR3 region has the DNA TGTGCCAGCAGCCAAGATCCTGTTTATGGCTACACCTTC.

The CDR3 sequence: CSAKTLARLATYTEAFF. For the CDR3, the DNA is TGCAGTGCTAAGACGTTGGCCCGACTAGCTACTTACACTGAAGCTTTCTTT. The rearrangement uses TRBV20-1 and TRBJ1-1; D not certain. CDR1 and CDR2 (germline): DFQATT, SNEGSKA (reference sequence). The V gene lost 4 bases and the J gene lost 3 bases, with 24 bases spanning the gap. The CDR3 sequence is 17 residues long.